Listed here are 12 T cell receptor beta chains from one sample, sequenced in a study of regulatory T cells in long-lasting Graves disease. Sequencing libraries for TCR beta were prepared with iRepertoire HTBI primers and Arm-PCR of CDR3 regions. TCRdb analysed the multiplex PCR reads with MiXCR anew, one entry per CDR3 protein. The table lists roughly 350,000 distinct CDR3 sequences, approximately 16% of them singletons. The time point: newly diagnosed GD, antithyroid drugs for less than 3 months. Extracted RNA from PBMCs served as the source of the TCR library. This same sample was also taken into another study, of T cells in Graves' hyperthyroidism and ophthalmopathy.

The specimen was peripheral blood mononuclear cells (PBMCs), collected at new diagnosis, from a patient treated with antithyroid drugs. The source is a man between 40 and 49 years old with Graves disease.

This clonotype has only a few counts. The J gene is TRBJ1-3, the V gene TRBV28; D is undetermined. Trimming shortened V by 4 bases and J by 3 bases, and 1 base separated the two germline ends. This CDR3 spans 11 amino acids. Germline CDR1 and CDR2: MDHEN and SYDVKM. The CDR3 protein is CASSYGNTIYF. The CDR3 bases are TGTGCCAGCAGTTATGGAAACACCATATATTTT.

The chain uses TRBV12-3 or TRBV12-4 and TRBJ2-1, with D possibly being TRBD2 (6 bases). The CDR3 extends over 17 amino acids. Trimming pared 4 bases from V and 0 bases from J, leaving 16 bases between. The CDR3 DNA reads TGTGCCAGCAGTTCCCAAAAAGCGGGCCCCTCCTACAATGAGCAGTTCTTC. The encoded protein is CASSSQKAGPSYNEQFF.

The chain carries TRBV20-1 and TRBJ2-3; D not certain. V was cut by 3 bases and J by 6 bases, with 16 bases left in between. CDR3 length: 14 amino acids. Germline-derived CDR1 and CDR2 are DFQATT and SNEGSKA (reference sequence). The CDR3 nucleotides read TGCAGTGCTAGCGCCCCCGGCGTGTCGGATACGCAGTATTTT. The encoded protein is CSASAPGVSDTQYF.

The sample holds a few counts of this clonotype. The chain is built from TRBV20-1 and TRBJ1-4; 8 bases are shared with TRBD1. Germline V gives CDR1 DFQATT, CDR2 SNEGSKA (reference sequence). V lost 0 bases and J lost 10; bases outside the gene matches: 13. The CDR3 is 16 amino acids. The CDR3 nucleotides read TGCAGTGCTAGAGATCTTGCAGGGGGCATCTATCGAAAACTGTTTTTT. Protein: CSARDLAGGIYRKLFF.

This clonotype showed up many times. The chain links TRBV7-2 to TRBJ2-5; 7 positions agree with TRBD1. Germline V gives CDR1 SGHTA, CDR2 FQGNSA. After removal of 5 bases from V and 5 bases from J, the junction contained 5 bases not matched to a gene. CDR3 size: 13 residues. The CDR3 nucleotides read TGTGCCAGCAGCAAGCAGGGGGAGGAGACCCAGTACTTC. Protein product: CASSKQGEETQYF.

In this sample, this clonotype turned up many times. This sequence joins TRBV7-9 and TRBJ2-5, with 10 bases aligning to TRBD2. CDR1 is SEHNR and CDR2 is FQNEAQ in the germline V gene (reference sequence). V trimming: 5 bases; J trimming: 3 bases; junction bases outside the gene matches: 9. The CDR3 is made up of 16 amino acids. The CDR3 protein is CASSLRPSGGEETQYF. For the CDR3, the DNA is TGTGCCAGCAGCCTAAGGCCCAGCGGGGGGGAAGAGACCCAGTACTTC.

This clonotype was detected many times. The chain couples TRBV3-1 to TRBJ1-2; D gene ambiguous. The CDR3 runs 13 residues. V was shortened by 0 bases and J by 5 bases, with 7 bases between the two germline ends. Looked up from germline, CDR1 is LGHDT and CDR2 is YNNKEL (reference sequence). CDR3 residues: CASSQEGYYGYTF. In DNA, the CDR3 is TGTGCCAGCAGCCAAGAGGGGTATTATGGCTACACCTTC.

The rearrangement links TRBV24-1 to TRBJ2-3; TRBD1 matches at 7 bases. Germline CDR1 reads KGHDR; CDR2 reads SFDVKD. With V trimmed by 4 bases and J by 7 bases, 10 bases remained unmatched. The CDR3 has 15 residues. The CDR3 DNA follows: TGTGCCACCAGTGAATGGGGCAGGGACAGACATACGCAGTATTTT. This gives the protein CATSEWGRDRHTQYF.

This clonotype appeared a single time. This chain links TRBV28 with TRBJ2-5, with 8 bases aligning to TRBD2. Looked up from germline, CDR1 is MDHEN and CDR2 is SYDVKM. V dropped 5 bases and J dropped 4; count of bases not matched to a gene: 9. The CDR3 length is 15 residues. CDR3 nucleotides: TGTGCCAGCAGTCATCGCAGCGGGGGACCAGAGACCCAGTACTTC. Amino acid sequence: CASSHRSGGPETQYF.

This clonotype was recorded a few times. J is TRBJ2-5 and V is TRBV18, with 9 bases identical to TRBD1. The ends lost 3 bases at V and 6 bases at J; junction bases unmatched: 5. The CDR3 sequence is 14 residues long. Germline CDR1 KGHSH, CDR2 LQKENI. The CDR3 sequence: CASSPDRGRKTQYF. DNA of the CDR3: TGTGCCAGCTCACCCGACAGGGGGAGGAAGACCCAGTACTTC.

This clonotype was detected ten times or more. At one of its ends the junction is not consistent with the germline gene, which may arise from a read error. The rearrangement links TRBV28 to TRBJ2-3, with 9 bases matching TRBD1. The CDR3 consists of 14 residues. From germline, CDR1 is MDHEN and CDR2 SYDVKM. The CDR3 loop is CATGTGQRGDAQYF. CDR3 DNA sequence: TGTGCCACTGGGACAGGGCAGCGGGGAGATGCGCAGTATTTT. The whole variable domain, filled in from reference TRBV28 and TRBJ2-3, reads DVKVTQSSRYLVKRTGEKVFLECVQDMDHENMFWYRQDPGLGLRLIYFSYDVKMKEKGDIPEGYSVSREKKERFSLILESASTNQTSMYLCATGTGQRGDAQYFGPGTRLTVL.

In its sample, this clonotype was seen many times. The chain uses TRBV7-9 and TRBJ2-7; D perhaps matches TRBD1 (7 bases). The CDR3 runs to 15 residues. Looked up from germline, CDR1 is SEHNR and CDR2 is FQNEAQ (reference sequence). V was shortened by 3 bases and J by 4 bases, with 16 bases between the two germline ends. The CDR3 region has the DNA TGTGCCAGCAGCTTGGGAGACAGGGCGGGGTACGAGCAGTACTTC. Translated, it gives CASSLGDRAGYEQYF.